Below, one T cell receptor (beta chain) is given with its context. The data originate from a study of CD8 T cells in Susac syndrome. The CDR3 sequence is 13 residues long. V was pared by 5 bases and J by 7 bases, with 14 bases between. Random hexamers served to reverse transcribe about 0.5 to 1 ug RNA. TCRdb itself ran the immunoSEQ multiplex PCR reads through MiXCR, one entry per CDR3 protein. This sample carries roughly 190,000 distinct CDR3 sequences, 85% to 95% of them seen once, and the ten largest clones take around 0.096%. This clonotype was obtained from a human donor in good health. Sequencing was carried out using CD4+ T cells from PBMCs. The V call is TRBV12-3 or TRBV12-4, the J call TRBJ1-2; D not resolved. CDR3 in DNA: TGTGCCAGCAGTATCGCGTCAGGCGGTGGCTACACCTTC. Translation gives CASSIASGGGYTF.